These T cell receptor beta chains were read from a single sample in a study of blood T cell repertoires in COVID-19. TCRdb keeps only in-frame clones here, not all; method: immunoSEQ multiplex PCR. The sample lists roughly 99,000 clones; 79% were seen once. The sample comprised peripheral blood. These receptors were obtained from an elderly woman with active or convalescent COVID-19. Both conserved end residues are part of each CDR3. D genes are given only for firm matches. Some rows have no size entry. The others give once, few or many, or a class for an expanded clone.

V: TRBV19; D: TRBD2; length: 15; size: -; J: TRBJ2-1; CDR3: CASTGTSAVYNEQFF; DNA: TGTGCCAGTACTGGAACTAGCGCGGTATACAATGAGCAGTTCTTC
V: TRBV24-1; D: TRBD2; length: 13; size: -; J: TRBJ2-1; CDR3: CATATSGSNEQFF; DNA: TGTGCCACCGCGACTAGCGGGAGTAATGAGCAGTTCTTC
V: TRBV4-3; D: TRBD2; length: 14; size: -; J: TRBJ2-7; CDR3: CASSQERESYEQYF; DNA: TGCGCCAGCAGCCAAGAGCGGGAGAGTTACGAGCAGTACTTC
V: TRBV7-2; D: -; length: 12; size: -; J: TRBJ2-1; CDR3: CASSANYYQQFF; DNA: TGTGCCAGCAGCGCCAACTACTATCAGCAGTTCTTC
V: TRBV18; D: TRBD1; length: 14; size: -; J: TRBJ1-2; CDR3: CASSPPPTGVGYTF; DNA: TGTGCCAGCTCACCACCGCCAACAGGGGTAGGCTACACCTTC
V: TRBV5-1; D: -; length: 17; size: -; J: TRBJ2-1; CDR3: CASSLALGASSYNEQFF; DNA: TGCGCCAGCAGCTTGGCCTTGGGCGCGAGCTCCTACAATGAGCAGTTCTTC
V: TRBV6-4; D: -; length: 13; size: once; J: TRBJ1-1; CDR3: CASSQALNTEAFF; DNA: TGTGCCAGCAGCCAAGCATTGAACACTGAAGCTTTCTTT
V: TRBV4-1; D: -; length: 13; size: -; J: TRBJ2-7; CDR3: CASSQESSRRQYF; DNA: TGCGCCAGCAGCCAAGAATCGAGCCGCCGGCAGTACTTC
V: TRBV6-5; D: -; length: 13; size: once; J: TRBJ2-5; CDR3: CASSYVRGLAEYF; DNA: TGTGCCAGCAGTTACGTAAGGGGCCTTGCGGAGTACTTC
V: TRBV2; D: TRBD1; length: 15; size: -; J: TRBJ2-1; CDR3: CASSIDRGSYNEQFF; DNA: TGTGCCAGCAGCATAGACAGGGGATCTTACAATGAGCAGTTCTTC
V: TRBV5-1; D: -; length: 17; size: few; J: TRBJ2-2; CDR3: CASSLRARGGNTGELFF; DNA: TGCGCCAGCAGCTTGCGGGCCCGAGGGGGTAACACCGGGGAGCTGTTTTTT